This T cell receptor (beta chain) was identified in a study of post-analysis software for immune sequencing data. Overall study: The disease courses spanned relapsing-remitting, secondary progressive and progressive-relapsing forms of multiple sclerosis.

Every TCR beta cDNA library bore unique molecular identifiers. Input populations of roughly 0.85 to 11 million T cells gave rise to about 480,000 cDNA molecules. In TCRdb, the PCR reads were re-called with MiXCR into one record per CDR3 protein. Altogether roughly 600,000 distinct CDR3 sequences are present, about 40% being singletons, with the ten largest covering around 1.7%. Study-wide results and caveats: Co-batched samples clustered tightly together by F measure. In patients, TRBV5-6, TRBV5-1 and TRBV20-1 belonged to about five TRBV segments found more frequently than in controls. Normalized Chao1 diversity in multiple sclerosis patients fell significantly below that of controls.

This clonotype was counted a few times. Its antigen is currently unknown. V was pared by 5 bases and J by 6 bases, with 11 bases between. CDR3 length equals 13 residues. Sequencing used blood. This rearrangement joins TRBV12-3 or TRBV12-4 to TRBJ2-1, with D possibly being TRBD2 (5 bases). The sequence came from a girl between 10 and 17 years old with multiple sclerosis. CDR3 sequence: CASSSRSGNEQFF. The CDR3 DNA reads TGTGCCAGCAGTAGTAGAAGCGGCAATGAGCAGTTCTTC.